The 13 T cell receptor beta chains below were found in one sample sequenced in a study of identifying expanded T cells in peripheral blood. The assay was immunoSEQ multiplex PCR, and TCRdb's table has in-frame clones only and misses some. The sample carries 100,000 to 150,000 clones, 75% to 90% recorded once. The sequenced material came from blood. The receptors stem from a person aged 18-69 years in good health.

The CDR3 DNA reads as TGTGCCAGCAGTCCGGACCTGGACATTCAGTACTTC. Its translation: CASSPDLDIQYF. The chain has TRBV6-5 and TRBJ2-4; D uncertain. The germline CDR1 and CDR2 sequences are MNHEY and SVGAGI. The CDR3 has 12 residues. Trimming removed 5 bases at V and 8 bases at J, with 10 bases between.

This clone was detected many times. The chain joins TRBV5-1 to TRBJ1-4; TRBD1 is a possible D gene (6 bases). Germline V gene data show CDR1 as SGHRS and CDR2 as YFSETQ. Deletions cut 4 bases from V and 5 bases from J, with 9 bases between. This CDR3 is built from 13 residues. In nucleotides, the CDR3 is TGCGCCAGCAGCGAAGGACAGAATGAAAAACTGTTTTTT. It encodes CASSEGQNEKLFF.

This clone occurred once. The rearrangement joins TRBV7-2 to TRBJ1-2, with D tentatively TRBD1 (5 bases). Per the germline V gene, CDR1 is SGHTA and CDR2 is FQGNSA. This CDR3 contains 14 residues. V lost 0 bases, J lost 2 bases, and 7 bases lay in between. CDR3 nucleotide sequence: TGTGCCAGCAGCTTAGCAGGGGCGAACTATGGCTACACCTTC. Amino acid sequence: CASSLAGANYGYTF.

This rearrangement joins TRBV25-1 to TRBJ1-4, with D perhaps TRBD1 (5 bases). The germline V and J ends were trimmed by 8 bases and 2 bases, with 9 bases remaining between them. CDR1 and CDR2 from the germline V gene are MGHDK and SYGVNS. The CDR3 runs 13 residues. The CDR3 DNA sequence: TGTGCCAGCTGGGGACCCACTAATGAAAAACTGTTTTTT. Encoded protein: CASWGPTNEKLFF.

V and J are TRBV6-1 and TRBJ1-2; D gene uncertain. Trimming left V 6 bases short and J 3 bases short, with 5 bases between. Germline V gene lookup returns CDR1 MNHNS and CDR2 SASEGT. The CDR3 covers 11 residues. The CDR3 DNA follows: TGTGCCAGCAGGGGATACTATGGCTACACCTTC. Encoded protein: CASRGYYGYTF.

This rearrangement joins TRBV7-9 to TRBJ1-5; TRBD1 matches 7 bases. The CDR3 is 17 residues long. After removal of 1 base from V and 3 bases from J, the junction contained 9 bases not matched to a gene. Germline CDR1 is SEHNR and CDR2 is FQNEAQ (reference sequence). CDR3 sequence (DNA): TGTGCCAGCAGCTTAGGGCCACAGGGGCTCCACAATCAGCCCCAGCATTTT. Its translation: CASSLGPQGLHNQPQHF.

The DNA of the CDR3 is TGTGCCAGCTCACCAGGCTCGGGGGGAGGGGGCACTGAAGCTTTCTTT. It is translated as CASSPGSGGGGTEAFF. The chain links TRBV18 to TRBJ1-1; D may be TRBD1 (6 bases). The CDR3 has 16 amino acids. The V gene lost 2 bases and the J gene lost 4 bases, with 17 bases spanning the gap. Looked up from germline, CDR1 is KGHSH and CDR2 is LQKENI.

The chain employs TRBV11-2 and TRBJ1-4, with D possibly matching TRBD1 (5 bases). The ends were cut back, 5 bases at V and 5 bases at J, with 9 bases in the middle. The CDR3 totals 13 residues. Germline V gives CDR1 SGHAT, CDR2 FQNNGV. CDR3 in DNA: TGTGCCAGCAGCCCGGGGGAGAATGAAAAACTGTTTTTT. Translated: CASSPGENEKLFF.

V is TRBV7-6 and J is TRBJ2-5, with 8 positions matching TRBD1. The CDR3 is 16 amino acids. CDR1 and CDR2 from the germline V gene are SGHVS and FNYEAQ. The trim removed 6 bases at V and 4 bases at J, leaving 13 bases unmatched. As DNA, the CDR3 is TGTGCCAGCAGTCACACCCGGGGCGACAGGGGAGAGACCCAGTACTTC. Protein sequence: CASSHTRGDRGETQYF.

This chain joins TRBV29-1 and TRBJ1-2; D remains unclear. Trimming took 3 bases from V and 3 from J, leaving 5 bases between them. In germline, CDR1 is SQVTM, CDR2 ANQGSEA. The CDR3 spans 11 residues. As DNA, the CDR3 is TGCAGCGTTGACGTGGACTATGGCTACACCTTC. This codes for CSVDVDYGYTF.

This chain's CDR3 is CASSVTSGGAYEQFF. The CDR3 nucleotides read TGCGCCAGCAGCGTCACTAGCGGGGGGGCCTATGAGCAGTTCTTC. V usage is TRBV5-1 and J usage is TRBJ2-1; 13 bases are shared with TRBD2. V lost 4 bases to trimming and J lost 8 bases; unmatched junction nucleotides: 6. Germline CDR1 and CDR2: SGHRS and YFSETQ. The CDR3 has 15 amino acids.

This clone occurred once. Sequence at one end of the junction differs from germline and may be a read error. J is TRBJ1-5 and V is TRBV4-1; unclear D gene. Germline CDR1 reads MGHRA; CDR2 reads YSYEKL. The CDR3 loop spans 17 amino acids. The CDR3 nucleotides read TGCGCCAGCAGTCAAGGGCCGGCTCAGTGGGGCAATCAGCCCCAGCATTTT. It specifies CASSQGPAQWGNQPQHF.

This chain uses TRBV30 with TRBJ2-5; 15 nucleotides line up with TRBD2. The CDR3 spans 15 residues. The trim removed 5 bases at V and 5 bases at J, leaving 6 bases unmatched. Germline V gives CDR1 GTSNPN, CDR2 SVGIG (reference sequence). The CDR3 region is CAWGSGLAGGETQYF. The CDR3 coding sequence is TGTGCCTGGGGCAGCGGACTAGCGGGGGGGGAGACCCAGTACTTC.